The next 6 T cell receptor beta chains were all read from a single sample in a study of blood T cell repertoires in COVID-19. Profiled with immunoSEQ multiplex PCR; TCRdb holds only in-frame clones, not every one. The table shows about 94,000 clones, with about 80% occurring only once. The specimen sequenced was peripheral blood. The source of these receptors is a human donor in a cohort sampled during active COVID-19.

This rearrangement joins TRBV12-1 to TRBJ2-3; the table's D call, TRBD2, was not checked against the DNA. TRBV12-1 is noted as a pseudogene. The CDR3 consists of 17 residues. The CDR3 bases are TGTGCCAGCAGCCCCCCCCCTGCGGGATCCCTTCCGGATACGCAGTATTTT. Protein: CASSPPPAGSLPDTQYF.

V usage is TRBV18 and J usage is TRBJ2-1; D is ambiguous. This CDR3 spans 11 amino acids. The germline V and J ends were trimmed by 4 bases and 9 bases, with 7 bases remaining between them. Germline V gene data show CDR1 as KGHSH and CDR2 as LQKENI. Here the CDR3 DNA reads TGTGCCAGCTCACGGTCGGGTGAGCAGTTCTTC. Translating it yields CASSRSGEQFF.

The chain employs TRBV18 and TRBJ1-3, with a weak D call TRBD1 (5 bases). V lost 3 bases and J lost 0, with 6 bases in between. The germline V gene encodes CDR1 KGHSH and CDR2 LQKENI. The CDR3 is 14 amino acids. This chain's CDR3 is CASSPGGSGNTIYF. CDR3 DNA: TGTGCCAGCTCACCGGGGGGCTCTGGAAACACCATATATTTT. The full variable domain, completed using reference TRBV18 and TRBJ1-3, is NAGVMQNPRHLVRRRGQEARLRCSPMKGHSHVYWYRQLPEEGLKFMVYLQKENIIDESGMPKERFSAEFPKEGPSILRIQQVVRGDSAAYFCASSPGGSGNTIYFGEGSWLTVV.

V usage is TRBV4-1 and J usage is TRBJ2-1, with 10 bases lining up with TRBD1. V lost 4 bases, J lost 9 bases, and 12 bases stayed unmatched. The length of the CDR3 is 16 residues. Per the germline V gene, CDR1 is MGHRA and CDR2 is YSYEKL. This chain's CDR3 is CASSRVDRGRPIEQFF. DNA for the CDR3: TGCGCCAGCAGCCGGGTAGACAGGGGGCGCCCGATTGAGCAGTTCTTC.

The CDR3 sequence is CASSMKPSSYEQYF. The CDR3 region has the DNA TGTGCCAGTAGTATGAAGCCTAGCTCCTACGAGCAGTACTTC. J is TRBJ2-7 and V is TRBV19; D unclear. This CDR3 contains 14 residues. V lost 3 bases to trimming and J lost 0 bases, with 9 bases between them. Germline loops: CDR1 LNHDA, CDR2 SQIVND (reference sequence).

The chain links TRBV10-3 to TRBJ2-2; D unresolved. The V end lost 10 bases, the J end lost 6 bases, and 9 bases lay between the germline ends. The CDR3 has 11 residues. In germline, CDR1 is ENHRY, CDR2 SYGVKD. The CDR3 nucleotides are TGTGCCACCGGCGGAGCCGGGGAGCTGTTTTTT. It codes for CATGGAGELFF.